Listed here is a single TCR beta chain. Here immunoSEQ multiplex PCR was the method, and the copy in TCRdb shows in-frame clones only, minus some. The table has approximately 150,000 clones, around 77% seen once; the top ten hold under 10%. This entry is derived from a study of blood T cell repertoires in COVID-19. Study summary: Samples came from the United States, Italy and Spain, spanning acute and convalescent COVID-19.

This CDR3 comprises 14 residues. The trim removed 3 bases at V and 7 bases at J, leaving 4 bases unmatched. In germline, CDR1 is GTSNPN, CDR2 SVGIG (reference sequence). This chain connects TRBV30 to TRBJ1-6; the match to TRBD1 covers 9 bases. The specimen was peripheral blood. The TCR originated in a man aged 45 to 65 with active or convalescent COVID-19. In DNA form, the CDR3 reads TGTGCCTGGAGGGGGACAGGGAGGAATTCACCCCTCCACTTT. It translates to CAWRGTGRNSPLHF.